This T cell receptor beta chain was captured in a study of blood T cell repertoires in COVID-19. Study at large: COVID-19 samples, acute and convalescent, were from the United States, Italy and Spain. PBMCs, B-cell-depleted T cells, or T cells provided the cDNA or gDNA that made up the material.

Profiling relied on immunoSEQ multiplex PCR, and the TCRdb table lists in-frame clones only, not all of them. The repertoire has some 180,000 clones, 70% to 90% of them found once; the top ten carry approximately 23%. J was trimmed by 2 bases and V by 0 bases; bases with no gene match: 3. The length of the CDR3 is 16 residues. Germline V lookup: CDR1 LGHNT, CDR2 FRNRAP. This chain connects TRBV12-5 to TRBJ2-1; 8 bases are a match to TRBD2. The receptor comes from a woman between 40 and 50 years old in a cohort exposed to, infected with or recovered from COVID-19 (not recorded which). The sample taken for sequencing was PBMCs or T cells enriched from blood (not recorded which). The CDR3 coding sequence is TGTGCTAGTGGTTTGGTGAGCGGGAGCGCCTACAATGAGCAGTTCTTC. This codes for CASGLVSGSAYNEQFF.